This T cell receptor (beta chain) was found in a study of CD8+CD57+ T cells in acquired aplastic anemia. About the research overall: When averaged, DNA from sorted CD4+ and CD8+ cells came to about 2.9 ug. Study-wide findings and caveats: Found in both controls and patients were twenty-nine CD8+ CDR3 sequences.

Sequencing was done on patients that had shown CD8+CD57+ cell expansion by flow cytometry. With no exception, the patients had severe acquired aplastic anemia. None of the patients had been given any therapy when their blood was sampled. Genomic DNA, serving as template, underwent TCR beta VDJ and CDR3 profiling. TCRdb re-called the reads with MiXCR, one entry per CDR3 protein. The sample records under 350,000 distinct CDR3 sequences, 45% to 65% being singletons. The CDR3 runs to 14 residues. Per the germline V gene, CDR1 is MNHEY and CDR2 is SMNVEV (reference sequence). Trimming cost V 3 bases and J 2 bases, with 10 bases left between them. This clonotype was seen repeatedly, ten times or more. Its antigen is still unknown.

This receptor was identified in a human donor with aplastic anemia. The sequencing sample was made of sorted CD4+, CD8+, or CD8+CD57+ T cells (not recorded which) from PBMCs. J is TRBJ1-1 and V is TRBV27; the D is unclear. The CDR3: CASSFGSENTEAFF. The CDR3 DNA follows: TGTGCCAGCAGTTTCGGGTCCGAAAACACTGAAGCTTTCTTT.